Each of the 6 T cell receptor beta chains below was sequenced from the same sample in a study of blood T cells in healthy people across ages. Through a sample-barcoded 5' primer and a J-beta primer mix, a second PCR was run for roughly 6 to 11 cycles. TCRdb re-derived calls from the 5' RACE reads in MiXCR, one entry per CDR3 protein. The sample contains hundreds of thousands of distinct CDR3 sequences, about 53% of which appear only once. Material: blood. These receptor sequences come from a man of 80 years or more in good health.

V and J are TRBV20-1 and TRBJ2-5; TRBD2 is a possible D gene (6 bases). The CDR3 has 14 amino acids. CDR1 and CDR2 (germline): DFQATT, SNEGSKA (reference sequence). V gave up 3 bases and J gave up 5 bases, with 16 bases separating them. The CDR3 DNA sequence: TGCAGTGCTAGTTTATGGGAGGAAGGGGAGACCCAGTACTTC. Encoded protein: CSASLWEEGETQYF.

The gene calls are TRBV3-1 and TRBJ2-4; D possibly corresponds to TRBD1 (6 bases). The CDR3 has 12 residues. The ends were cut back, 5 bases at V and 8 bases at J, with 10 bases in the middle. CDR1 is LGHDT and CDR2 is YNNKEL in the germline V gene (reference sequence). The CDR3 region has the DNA TGTGCCAGCAGCAAACAGGGTTACATTCAGTACTTC. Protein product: CASSKQGYIQYF.

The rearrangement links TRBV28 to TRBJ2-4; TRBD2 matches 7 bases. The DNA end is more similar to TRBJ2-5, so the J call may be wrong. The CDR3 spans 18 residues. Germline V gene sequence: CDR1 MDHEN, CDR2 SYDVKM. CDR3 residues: CASSLRAGEVLGFETQYF. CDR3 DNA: TGTGCCAGCAGTTTAAGGGCGGGAGAGGTCCTGGGTTTCGAGACCCAGTACTTC.

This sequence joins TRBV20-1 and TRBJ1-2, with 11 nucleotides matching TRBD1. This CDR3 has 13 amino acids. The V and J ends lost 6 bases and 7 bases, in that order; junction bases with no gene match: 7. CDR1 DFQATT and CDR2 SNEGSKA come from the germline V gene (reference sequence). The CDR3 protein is CSATGTGGGGYTF. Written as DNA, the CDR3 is TGCAGTGCCACCGGGACAGGGGGAGGTGGCTACACCTTC.

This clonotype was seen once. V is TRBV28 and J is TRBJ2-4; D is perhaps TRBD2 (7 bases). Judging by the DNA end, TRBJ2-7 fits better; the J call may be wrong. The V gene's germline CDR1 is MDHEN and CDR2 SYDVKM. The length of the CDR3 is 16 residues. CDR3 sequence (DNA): TGTGCCAGCAGAGGGGGGGGGATGTTCGATTCCTACGAGCAGTACTTC. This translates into CASRGGGMFDSYEQYF.

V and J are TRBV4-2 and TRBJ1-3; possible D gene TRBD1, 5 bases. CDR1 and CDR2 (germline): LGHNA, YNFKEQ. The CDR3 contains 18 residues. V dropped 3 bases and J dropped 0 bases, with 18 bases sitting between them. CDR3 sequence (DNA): TGTGCCAGCAGCCATTTCGGGGACTCAGCCAGCTCTGGAAACACCATATATTTT. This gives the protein CASSHFGDSASSGNTIYF.